The 8 T cell receptor beta chains listed next were all sequenced from one sample in a study of blood T cells in healthy people across ages. Using a J-beta primer mix together with a sample-barcoded 5' primer, a second PCR was run for 7 to 11 cycles. Each CDR3 protein is one row after TCRdb ran MiXCR on the 5' RACE reads. The sample carries about 1,000,000 distinct CDR3 sequences, 35% to 55% recorded once. Sequenced sample: blood. The receptor set was obtained from a woman aged 60-75 years in good health.

V gene TRBV21-1 combines with J gene TRBJ2-7; TRBD1, as called in the table, went unchecked against the DNA. TRBV21-1 is flagged as a pseudogene. The CDR3 is 15 residues long. For the CDR3, the DNA is TGTGCCAGCAGCAACGTGACAGGGGACTCCTACGAGCAGTACTTC. As protein: CASSNVTGDSYEQYF.

The rearrangement joins TRBV7-9 to TRBJ2-7, with TRBD1 identical over 7 bases. J gave up 5 bases and V 1 base, and 5 bases lay outside the gene matches. CDR1 is SEHNR, CDR2 FQNEAQ, per germline (reference sequence). There are 14 residues in the CDR3. CDR3 residues: CASSLVGTVNEQYF. In DNA, the CDR3 is TGTGCCAGCAGCTTAGTGGGGACAGTTAACGAGCAGTACTTC.

The chain employs TRBV14 and TRBJ2-7; tentative D call: TRBD2 (6 bases). The end of the DNA is better explained by TRBJ2-5, so the J call may be wrong. This CDR3 region has 17 residues. Germline CDR1 reads SGHDN; CDR2 reads FVKESK. CDR3 nucleotide sequence: TGTGCCAGCAGCCAAGACAAGGGACTCACCGCACAAGAGACCCAGTACTTC. Encoded protein: CASSQDKGLTAQETQYF.

Notes on this clonotype: A read error may explain this, as a much larger clone is one base away. The chain has TRBV5-1 and TRBJ2-5; 12 nucleotides line up with TRBD1. Looked up from germline, CDR1 is SGHRS and CDR2 is YFSETQ. The junction had 11 bases not matched to a gene; V was cut back by 0 bases and J by 11 bases. This CDR3 contains 16 residues. The CDR3 DNA follows: TGCGCCAGCAGCTTGGCCTTTGGGACAGGGGGCTCTGAGCAGTACTTC. Translating it yields CASSLAFGTGGSEQYF.

The rearrangement links TRBV20-1 to TRBJ2-7; unclear D gene. CDR3 length: 10 residues. CDR1 DFQATT and CDR2 SNEGSKA come from the germline V gene (reference sequence). Trimming took 5 bases from V and 6 from J, leaving 8 bases between them. CDR3 in amino acids: CSALRVEQYF. In DNA form, the CDR3 reads TGCAGTGCTCTACGGGTCGAGCAGTACTTC.

This clonotype was detected many times. The chain combines TRBV6-2 or TRBV6-3 with TRBJ1-2; D is unresolved. This CDR3 has 14 amino acids. V was pared by 0 bases and J by 3 bases, with 8 bases between. Germline V gives CDR1 MNHEY, CDR2 SVGEGT. The CDR3 loop reads CASSYSGTHYGYTF. DNA of the CDR3: TGTGCCAGCAGTTACTCGGGAACCCACTATGGCTACACCTTC.

This clonotype was counted many times. This chain links TRBV6-5 with TRBJ2-5; the match to TRBD2 covers 14 bases. The better agreement between TRBJ2-7 and the DNA end casts doubt on the J call. The CDR3 length is 15 residues. Germline-derived CDR1 and CDR2 are MNHEY and SVGAGI. CDR3 loop: CASSLGGLAGDEQYF. CDR3 sequence (DNA): TGTGCCAGCAGTTTAGGGGGACTAGCGGGAGACGAGCAGTACTTC.

This clonotype was seen a handful of times. The chain joins TRBV6-6 to TRBJ2-7; D is unresolved. V was clipped by 2 bases and J by 5 bases, with 13 bases between them. The CDR3 sequence is 14 residues long. Per germline, CDR1 MNHNY and CDR2 SVGAGI (reference sequence). In nucleotides, the CDR3 is TGTGCCAGCAGTTACATACCGGCTGAGAACGAGCAGTACTTC. This sequence encodes CASSYIPAENEQYF.